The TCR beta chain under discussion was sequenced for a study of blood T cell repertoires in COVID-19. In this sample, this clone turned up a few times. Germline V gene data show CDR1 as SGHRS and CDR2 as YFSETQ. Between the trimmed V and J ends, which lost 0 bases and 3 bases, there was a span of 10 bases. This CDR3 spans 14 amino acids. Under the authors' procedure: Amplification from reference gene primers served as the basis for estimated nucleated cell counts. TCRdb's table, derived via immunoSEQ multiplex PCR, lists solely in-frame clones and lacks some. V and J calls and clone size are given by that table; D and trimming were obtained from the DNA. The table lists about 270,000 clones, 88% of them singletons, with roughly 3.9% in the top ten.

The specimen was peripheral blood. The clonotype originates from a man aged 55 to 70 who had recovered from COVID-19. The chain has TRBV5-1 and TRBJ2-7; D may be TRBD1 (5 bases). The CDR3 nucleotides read TGCGCCAGCAGCTTGGTTAACAGGCTCTACGAGCAGTACTTC. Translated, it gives CASSLVNRLYEQYF.